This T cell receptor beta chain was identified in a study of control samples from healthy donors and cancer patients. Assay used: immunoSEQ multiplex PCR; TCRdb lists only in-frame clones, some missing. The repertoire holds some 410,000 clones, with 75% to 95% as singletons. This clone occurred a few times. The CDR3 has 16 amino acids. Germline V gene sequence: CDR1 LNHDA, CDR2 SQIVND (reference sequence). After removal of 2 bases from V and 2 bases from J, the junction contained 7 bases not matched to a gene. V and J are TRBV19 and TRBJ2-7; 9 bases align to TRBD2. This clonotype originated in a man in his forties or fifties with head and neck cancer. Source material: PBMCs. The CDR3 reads CASSILSAGGTYEQYF. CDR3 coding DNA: TGTGCCAGTAGTATACTGTCAGCGGGAGGAACCTACGAGCAGTACTTC.